This T cell receptor beta chain was recorded in a study of cytotoxic CD8 clonotypes in ibrutinib-treated CLL. Genomic DNA in an amount of approximately 2 micrograms was extracted from cryopreserved PBMCs and used for the preparation of TCR beta libraries. Germline lookup yields CDR1 SGHNT and CDR2 YYREEE (reference sequence). Trimming at V came to 1 base and at J to 3 bases, leaving 19 bases not matched to a gene. The CDR3 has 20 residues. Some clones are missing from TCRdb's copy, which holds only in-frame ones; the method was immunoSEQ multiplex PCR. In the table there are 200,000 to 250,000 clones, 65% to 80% of which are singletons.

Sequenced here: PBMCs, sampled after 12 months of ibrutinib treatment. The TCR was taken from a human donor with chronic lymphocytic leukemia. This sequence joins TRBV5-4 and TRBJ2-5, with 9 positions matching TRBD2. CDR3 region: CASSLPLEVIKRGDEETQYF. The CDR3 DNA is TGTGCCAGCAGCTTGCCCCTTGAAGTCATTAAGCGGGGGGACGAAGAGACCCAGTACTTC.